The clone carrying this T cell receptor beta chain was recorded many times. Per the original methods: Reference gene primer amplification gave nucleated cell count estimates. This table comes from immunoSEQ multiplex PCR, and its TCRdb copy is limited to in-frame clones, with some not included. V, J and clone size are those of that table, while D and trimming were read from the DNA. The sample carries around 110,000 clones, approximately 82% recorded once. The V and J ends lost 5 bases and 2 bases respectively, with 15 bases between them. CDR1 and CDR2 from the germline V gene are SGHAT and FQNNGV. The CDR3 is 15 residues long. The data stem from a study of blood T cell repertoires in COVID-19. Overall study context: Acute and convalescent COVID-19 specimens originated in the United States, Italy and Spain.

The chain joins TRBV11-2 to TRBJ2-5; D is perhaps TRBD2 (6 bases). The receptor was isolated from a man aged 65-85 years with active or convalescent COVID-19. Sequencing used peripheral blood. In nucleotides, the CDR3 is TGTGCCAGCAGCGCCAAGGGTGGAGGGCAAGAGACCCAGTACTTC. This gives the protein CASSAKGGGQETQYF.